The next 9 T cell receptor beta chains were all read from a single sample in a study of T cell clonotyping in hematopoietic cell transplantation. The assay was immunoSEQ multiplex PCR, and TCRdb's table has in-frame clones only and misses some. The sample has approximately 5,100 clones, less than 95% seen once. Material for sequencing was peripheral blood mononuclear cells. The receptors shown here come from a man aged 35-49 years in good health. Some clones in this sample may be carry-over from other donors' samples.

The chain employs TRBV11-2 and TRBJ1-5; no reliable D call. The germline V gene encodes CDR1 SGHAT and CDR2 FQNNGV. The CDR3 contains 13 residues. V dropped 3 bases and J dropped 6 bases, with 9 bases sitting between them. As DNA, the CDR3 is TGTGCCAGCAGCTTGGGCAGACGTCAGCCCCAGCATTTT. This gives the protein CASSLGRRQPQHF.

V is TRBV5-6 and J is TRBJ1-6; a possible D gene is TRBD1 (5 bases). Trimming stripped 0 bases from V and 14 bases from J, with 15 bases between. The CDR3 runs to 14 residues. Germline V gene sequence: CDR1 SGHDT, CDR2 YYEEEE. CDR3 sequence (DNA): TGTGCCAGCAGCTTGGGGCAAGGGGCCAGGTCCCTCCACTTT. Amino acids: CASSLGQGARSLHF.

The genes are TRBV6-1 and TRBJ2-7; 7 bases are shared with TRBD1. This CDR3 has 15 amino acids. Germline-derived CDR1 and CDR2 are MNHNS and SASEGT. J gave up 1 base and V 2 bases, and 5 bases lay outside the gene matches. The chain's CDR3 is CASSEFPTGSYEQYF. The CDR3 DNA follows: TGTGCCAGCAGTGAATTCCCGACAGGGTCCTACGAGCAGTACTTC.

The V call is TRBV4-1, the J call TRBJ2-5, with TRBD1 matching 8 bases. V shed 4 bases and J 5 bases; nucleotides not matched to a gene: 9. There are 15 residues in the CDR3. CDR1 is MGHRA, CDR2 YSYEKL, per germline. In DNA, the CDR3 is TGCGCCAGCAGCCCTAGGGACAGGACCCCGGAGACCCAGTACTTC. Translation gives CASSPRDRTPETQYF.

The chain recombines TRBV6-5 with TRBJ2-5; the D is unclear. The CDR3 is made up of 15 amino acids. Trimming removed 0 bases at V and 4 bases at J, with 12 bases between. Looked up from germline, CDR1 is MNHEY and CDR2 is SVGAGI. CDR3: CASSYSIVGLETQYF. As DNA, the CDR3 is TGTGCCAGCAGTTACTCGATCGTCGGGTTAGAGACCCAGTACTTC.

This clone was seen once. V is TRBV19 and J is TRBJ2-1; D unresolved. This CDR3 has 16 residues. CDR1 LNHDA and CDR2 SQIVND come from the germline V gene (reference sequence). Trimming removed 4 bases at V and 0 bases at J, with 13 bases between. The chain's CDR3 is CASSSGQSSSYNEQFF. The CDR3 nucleotides read TGTGCCAGTAGTAGCGGCCAGTCGAGCTCCTACAATGAGCAGTTCTTC.

V is TRBV4-3 and J is TRBJ1-6, with unresolved D. The CDR3 consists of 14 residues. Trimming removed 1 base at V and 3 bases at J, with 4 bases between. The germline CDR1 and CDR2 sequences are LGHNA and YSLEER. CDR3 sequence (DNA): TGCGCCAGCAGCCAAGGGGACTATAATTCACCCCTCCACTTT. Amino acid sequence: CASSQGDYNSPLHF.

The CDR3, as DNA: TGTGCCAGCAGTAAGACAGGGACATTCTACGAGCAGTACTTC. Its protein product is CASSKTGTFYEQYF. The J gene is TRBJ2-7, the V gene TRBV2; 7 bases map to TRBD1. J gave up 3 bases and V 5 bases, and 7 bases lay outside the gene matches. In germline, CDR1 is SNHLY, CDR2 FYNNEI. The length of the CDR3 is 14 residues. The full variable domain, rest sourced from reference TRBV2 and TRBJ2-7, is EPEVTQTPSHQVTQMGQEVILRCVPISNHLYFYWYRQILGQKVEFLVSFYNNEISEKSEIFDDQFSVERPDGSNFTLKIRSTKLEDSAMYFCASSKTGTFYEQYFGPGTRLTVT.

The rearrangement joins TRBV5-5 to TRBJ1-4; D unclear. The CDR3 has 15 residues. Trimming cost V 2 bases and J 4 bases, with 12 bases left between them. CDR1 SGHKS and CDR2 YYEKEE come from the germline V gene (reference sequence). CDR3 region: CASSFSGQNNEKLFF. The CDR3 DNA reads TGTGCCAGCAGCTTTTCCGGGCAGAATAATGAAAAACTGTTTTTT. Complete variable domain (other parts from reference TRBV5-5 and TRBJ1-4): DAGVTQSPTHLIKTRGQQVTLRCSPISGHKSVSWYQQVLGQGPQFIFQYYEKEERGRGNFPDRFSARQFPNYSSELNVNALLLGDSALYLCASSFSGQNNEKLFFGSGTQLSVL.